These 7 T cell receptor beta chains share one sample of origin, sequenced in a study of cytomegalovirus exposure and HLA in healthy donors. In the PCR, 60 Vbeta and 13 Jbeta primers were used. Profiled with immunoSEQ multiplex PCR; TCRdb holds only in-frame clones, not every one. The sample lists about 150,000 clones, roughly 80% occurring once. The material sequenced was PBMCs. The receptors come from a middle-aged man in good health and CMV-seropositive.

The V gene is TRBV7-8, the J gene TRBJ2-7, with 8 bases that match TRBD1. Germline V lookup: CDR1 SGHVS, CDR2 FQNEAQ. V lost 1 base, J lost 6 bases, and 8 bases stayed unmatched. There are 15 residues in the CDR3. CDR3 sequence reads: CASSLVVGQGSEQYF. Written as DNA, the CDR3 is TGTGCCAGCAGCTTAGTGGTAGGACAGGGTTCCGAGCAGTACTTC. The full variable domain, in which reference TRBV7-8 and TRBJ2-7 provide the parts outside the CDR3, is GAGVSQSPRYKVAKRGQDVALRCDPISGHVSLFWYQQALGQGPEFLTYFQNEAQLDKSGLPSDRFFAERPEGSVSTLKIQRTQQEDSAVYLCASSLVVGQGSEQYFGPGTRLTVT.

J is TRBJ1-5 and V is TRBV27, with TRBD1 identical over 12 bases. J lost 7 bases, V lost 5 bases, and 3 bases had no gene match. The CDR3 runs to 14 residues. CDR1 is MNHEY and CDR2 is SMNVEV in the germline V gene (reference sequence). The CDR3 coding sequence is TGTGCCAGCAGTCCCGGGACAGGGGGCCAGCCCCAGCATTTT. Translating it yields CASSPGTGGQPQHF.

The V gene is TRBV15, the J gene TRBJ2-6; possibly TRBD1 for D (5 bases). CDR1 is LNHNV, CDR2 YYDKDF, per germline (reference sequence). Trimming removed 1 base at V and 0 bases at J, with 7 bases between. The CDR3 covers 16 residues. The chain's CDR3 is CATSRGTGSGANVLTF. DNA for the CDR3: TGTGCCACCAGCAGAGGCACAGGCTCTGGGGCCAACGTCCTGACTTTC.

V is TRBV28 and J is TRBJ1-5; 7 positions agree with TRBD1. This CDR3 is 15 amino acids long. After removal of 6 bases from V and 5 bases from J, the junction contained 10 bases not matched to a gene. Germline V gene data show CDR1 as MDHEN and CDR2 as SYDVKM. The CDR3 reads CASRQPDRAHQPQHF. CDR3 in DNA: TGTGCCAGCAGACAACCTGACAGGGCCCATCAGCCCCAGCATTTT.

This clone was detected a few times. The J gene is TRBJ2-7, the V gene TRBV10-3; TRBD1 matches at 12 bases. V lost 5 bases to trimming and J lost 6 bases; unmatched junction nucleotides: 5. In germline, CDR1 is ENHRY, CDR2 SYGVKD. This CDR3 is built from 14 residues. This CDR3 is CAISMGQGAGEQYF. The CDR3 bases are TGTGCCATCAGTATGGGACAGGGGGCCGGCGAGCAGTACTTC.

The chain employs TRBV2 and TRBJ2-5, with 8 bases identical to TRBD2. CDR1 is SNHLY and CDR2 is FYNNEI in the germline V gene. The CDR3 loop spans 16 amino acids. V was clipped by 6 bases and J by 5 bases; unmatched bases: 14. The CDR3 DNA reads as TGTGCCAGCAGAACGCCGGGGGGGGCAGTTGGGGAGACCCAGTACTTC. Translating gives CASRTPGGAVGETQYF.

The rearrangement uses TRBV5-1 and TRBJ2-2, with TRBD1 matching 7 bases. Germline V gene sequence: CDR1 SGHRS, CDR2 YFSETQ. The junction had 6 bases not matched to a gene; V was cut back by 4 bases and J by 0 bases. The CDR3 is made up of 16 amino acids. Written as DNA, the CDR3 is TGCGCCAGCAGCGCCGGGACAGCAACGAACACCGGGGAGCTGTTTTTT. As protein: CASSAGTATNTGELFF.